This passage covers 27 T cell receptor beta chains from one sample sequenced in a study of cytomegalovirus exposure and HLA in healthy donors. Generated by immunoSEQ multiplex PCR, the TCRdb table keeps only in-frame clones and is missing some. The table lists 150,000 to 200,000 clones, about four fifths of them singletons. Sequences were obtained from PBMCs. The receptors come from a man aged 25 to 40 in good health and CMV-seropositive.

The J gene is TRBJ1-1, the V gene TRBV29-1; 8 positions match TRBD1. V trimming: 6 bases; J trimming: 6 bases; junction bases outside the gene matches: 3. Per germline, CDR1 SQVTM and CDR2 ANQGSEA. The CDR3 length is 11 residues. CDR3 in amino acids: CSVDRGAEAFF. The CDR3 coding sequence is TGCAGCGTCGACAGGGGAGCTGAAGCTTTCTTT.

This chain joins TRBV5-1 and TRBJ2-5; D is unresolved. The length of the CDR3 is 12 residues. Germline V gene data show CDR1 as SGHRS and CDR2 as YFSETQ. V shed 6 bases and J shed 5 bases, with 11 bases lying between them. CDR3 coding DNA: TGCGCCAGCAAGGATGCGGTTGAGACCCAGTACTTC. It is translated as CASKDAVETQYF.

This rearrangement joins TRBV5-4 to TRBJ2-5; 7 bases line up with TRBD2. Germline V gene sequence: CDR1 SGHNT, CDR2 YYREEE (reference sequence). The CDR3 sequence is 14 residues long. V shed 1 base and J 5 bases; nucleotides not matched to a gene: 5. CDR3 DNA sequence: TGTGCCAGCAGCTTGTGGGAGGGGTTGGAGACCCAGTACTTC. Protein: CASSLWEGLETQYF.

The V gene is TRBV7-2, the J gene TRBJ2-1, with 12 bases matching TRBD2. The length of the CDR3 is 15 residues. Unmatched junction bases numbered 7, after V lost 5 bases and J lost 8 bases. From germline, CDR1 is SGHTA and CDR2 FQGNSA. CDR3 in DNA: TGTGCCAGCAGCCATTCTAGCGGGGGGGCCTATGAGCAGTTCTTC. It encodes CASSHSSGGAYEQFF.

On this clone: The junction differs from germline at one of its ends, possibly a read error. The V and J genes are TRBV7-7 and TRBJ2-7, with D perhaps TRBD2 (5 bases). The germline V gene encodes CDR1 SSHAT and CDR2 FNYEAQ (reference sequence). The CDR3 is made up of 14 amino acids. The CDR3 loop reads CASSLIGSPGEQYF. DNA for the CDR3: TGTGCTAGCAGCTTAATTGGGAGCCCGGGCGAGCAGTACTTC.

This clone appeared a few times. The chain carries TRBV9 and TRBJ1-1; D is uncertain. Trimming stripped 0 bases from V and 1 base from J, with 7 bases between. CDR1 and CDR2 from the germline V gene are SGDLS and YYNGEE. The CDR3 is made up of 14 amino acids. The CDR3, as DNA: TGTGCCAGCAGCGTAGCACAGTCGAACACTGAAGCTTTCTTT. Amino acids: CASSVAQSNTEAFF.

This sequence joins TRBV18 and TRBJ2-1, with 16 bases lining up with TRBD2. J was trimmed by 8 bases and V by 6 bases; bases with no gene match: 7. The CDR3 is 16 residues long. CDR1 and CDR2 from the germline V gene are KGHSH and LQKENI. The CDR3 DNA reads as TGTGCCAGCTCCCCCGGGACTAGCGGGGGGGCTGATGAGCAGTTCTTC. It translates to CASSPGTSGGADEQFF.

This rearrangement joins TRBV7-9 to TRBJ2-7; 13 nucleotides line up with TRBD2. The CDR3 spans 16 residues. From germline, CDR1 is SEHNR and CDR2 FQNEAQ (reference sequence). Losses at the gene ends were 4 bases for V and 5 bases for J; bases not matched to a gene: 8. CDR3 sequence reads: CASSSTSGRAHDEQYF. The CDR3 coding sequence is TGTGCCAGCAGCTCTACTAGCGGGAGGGCCCATGACGAGCAGTACTTC.

For this clone: Other DNA sequences in the same sample also yield this CDR3. The chain links TRBV30 to TRBJ1-4, with unresolved D. The germline V gene has CDR1 GTSNPN and CDR2 SVGIG (reference sequence). Trimming pared 0 bases from V and 8 bases from J, leaving 7 bases between. The CDR3 is made up of 12 amino acids. CDR3 sequence reads: CAWSVLREKLFF. DNA of the CDR3: TGTGCCTGGAGTGTATTGAGGGAAAAACTGTTTTTT. The whole variable domain, filled in from reference TRBV30 and TRBJ1-4, reads SQTIHQWPATLVQPVGSPLSLECTVEGTSNPNLYWYRQAAGRGLQLLFYSVGIGQISSEVPQNLSASRPQDRQFILSSKKLLLSDSGFYLCAWSVLREKLFFGSGTQLSVL.

The chain combines TRBV18 with TRBJ1-1, with D unclear. Trimming removed 3 bases at V and 5 bases at J, with 10 bases between. CDR3 length: 13 amino acids. Per the germline V gene, CDR1 is KGHSH and CDR2 is LQKENI. The CDR3 reads CASSPSAGTEAFF. The CDR3 DNA follows: TGTGCCAGCTCACCCTCTGCGGGGACTGAAGCTTTCTTT.

The CDR3, as DNA: TGCAGCGTTAGAAGAGGTTTCGAGTACTTC. This translates into CSVRRGFEYF. The chain combines TRBV29-1 with TRBJ2-7; the D is unclear. V was clipped by 5 bases and J by 11 bases, with 13 bases between them. The CDR3 covers 10 residues. Germline V lookup: CDR1 SQVTM, CDR2 ANQGSEA.

The chain recombines TRBV5-1 with TRBJ1-2; possible D gene TRBD1, 5 bases. The ends were cut back, 1 base at V and 6 bases at J, with 13 bases in the middle. CDR3 size: 14 residues. The V gene's germline CDR1 is SGHRS and CDR2 YFSETQ. The CDR3 region is CASSLSGGADGYTF. The CDR3 coding sequence is TGCGCCAGCAGCTTGTCGGGGGGAGCGGATGGCTACACCTTC.

The rearrangement uses TRBV28 and TRBJ1-2; 8 bases match TRBD1. This CDR3 has 14 amino acids. Germline loops: CDR1 MDHEN, CDR2 SYDVKM. The V gene end was trimmed by 3 bases and the J gene end by 7 bases; junction bases not matched to a gene: 7. The CDR3 is CASSFPGGLGGYTF. The DNA of the CDR3 is TGTGCCAGCAGTTTTCCAGGGGGCTTGGGTGGCTACACCTTC.

This clone has a handful of counts. This chain joins TRBV4-3 and TRBJ1-2; 7 bases map to TRBD1. CDR1 is LGHNA and CDR2 is YSLEER in the germline V gene. V dropped 0 bases and J dropped 5; count of bases not matched to a gene: 3. The length of the CDR3 is 14 residues. CDR3 coding DNA: TGCGCCAGCAGCCAAGATGGGACAGCATATGGCTACACCTTC. Residues: CASSQDGTAYGYTF.

As concerns this clone: The sample contains more than one DNA sequence encoding this CDR3. The chain recombines TRBV9 with TRBJ2-7; D may be TRBD2 (6 bases). With 0 bases removed from V and 5 bases from J, the gap between germline ends came to 9 bases. The CDR3 length is 13 residues. Germline CDR1 and CDR2: SGDLS and YYNGEE. CDR3 DNA: TGTGCCAGCAGCGTAGGCGGCGGGGACGAGCAGTACTTC. Translation: CASSVGGGDEQYF.

This chain connects TRBV7-9 to TRBJ1-1; D call uncertain. From germline, CDR1 is SEHNR and CDR2 FQNEAQ (reference sequence). The CDR3 loop spans 14 amino acids. V lost 2 bases, J lost 1 base, and 8 bases lay in between. The CDR3 here is CASSLISENTEAFF. Written as DNA, the CDR3 is TGTGCCAGCAGCTTAATTTCAGAGAACACTGAAGCTTTCTTT.

Ten or more counts support this clone. Other DNA sequences from this sample encode an identical CDR3 as well. The chain employs TRBV5-6 and TRBJ1-5, with 8 nucleotides matching TRBD1. Germline V gene sequence: CDR1 SGHDT, CDR2 YYEEEE. The CDR3 runs 15 residues. V shed 0 bases, J shed 5 bases, and the junction held 4 bases outside the gene matches. The CDR3 loop reads CASSLAGTGYQPQHF. CDR3 sequence (DNA): TGTGCCAGCAGCTTGGCAGGGACAGGTTATCAGCCCCAGCATTTT.

This chain uses TRBV28 with TRBJ1-1; 7 bases map to TRBD1. Per the germline V gene, CDR1 is MDHEN and CDR2 is SYDVKM. The junction had 7 bases not matched to a gene; V was cut back by 4 bases and J by 2 bases. The length of the CDR3 is 15 residues. The CDR3 nucleotides are TGTGCCAGCAGTTCTCCAGGGGGAGCTAACACTGAAGCTTTCTTT. Translating it yields CASSSPGGANTEAFF.

This clone was counted once. The V and J genes are TRBV6-5 and TRBJ2-1, with TRBD2 matching over 9 bases. Trimming cost V 4 bases and J 7 bases; bases outside gene matches: 5. This CDR3 is 14 amino acids long. Germline V gene sequence: CDR1 MNHEY, CDR2 SVGAGI. The DNA of the CDR3 is TGTGCCAGCAGTTCCGAGCGGGGGGTAAATGAGCAGTTCTTC. Encoded protein: CASSSERGVNEQFF.

The table lists this clone with a count of one. The J gene is TRBJ2-4, the V gene TRBV30; 7 bases align to TRBD1. Per germline, CDR1 GTSNPN and CDR2 SVGIG (reference sequence). V lost 3 bases, J lost 8 bases, and 4 bases stayed unmatched. This CDR3 region has 12 residues. CDR3 loop: CAWSVQGDIQYF. The DNA of the CDR3 is TGTGCCTGGAGCGTTCAGGGGGACATTCAGTACTTC.

The chain employs TRBV11-2 and TRBJ1-1; no definite D call. Looked up from germline, CDR1 is SGHAT and CDR2 is FQNNGV. V lost 1 base to trimming and J lost 7 bases, with 7 bases between them. The CDR3 runs to 12 residues. CDR3 nucleotides: TGTGCCAGCAGCTTAGTTACAGATGAAGCTTTCTTT. Amino acids: CASSLVTDEAFF.

V usage is TRBV5-4 and J usage is TRBJ2-2; 8 nucleotides agree with TRBD1. There are 16 residues in the CDR3. The V gene end was trimmed by 1 base and the J gene end by 1 base; junction bases not matched to a gene: 3. Germline values: CDR1 SGHNT, CDR2 YYREEE (reference sequence). The DNA for the CDR3 is TGTGCCAGCAGCTTGCCGGGGACAGGGAACACCGGGGAGCTGTTTTTT. As protein: CASSLPGTGNTGELFF.

V is TRBV25-1 and J is TRBJ2-7; 9 bases map to TRBD1. V trimming: 3 bases; J trimming: 5 bases; junction bases outside the gene matches: 8. Germline V lookup: CDR1 MGHDK, CDR2 SYGVNS. The CDR3 length is 15 residues. This chain's CDR3 is CASSDSGTGFHEQYF. DNA for the CDR3: TGTGCCAGCAGTGATTCCGGGACAGGGTTTCACGAGCAGTACTTC.

The chain links TRBV9 to TRBJ2-2, with a weak D call TRBD2 (5 bases). Looked up from germline, CDR1 is SGDLS and CDR2 is YYNGEE. The CDR3 has 16 residues. V dropped 0 bases and J dropped 3 bases, with 12 bases sitting between them. CDR3 sequence: CASSVARGPHTGELFF. The CDR3 region has the DNA TGTGCCAGCAGCGTAGCTCGGGGTCCCCACACCGGGGAGCTGTTTTTT.

CDR3 in amino acids: CASSETRHGANVLTF. The DNA for the CDR3 is TGTGCCAGCAGTGAAACTCGCCATGGGGCCAACGTCCTGACTTTC. The rearrangement links TRBV25-1 to TRBJ2-6; D not resolved. The CDR3 extends over 15 amino acids. The germline gives CDR1 MGHDK, CDR2 SYGVNS. V lost 2 bases, J lost 3 bases, and 8 bases lay in between.

The J gene is TRBJ1-1, the V gene TRBV9; a possible D gene is TRBD1 (6 bases). The V gene's germline CDR1 is SGDLS and CDR2 YYNGEE. The germline V and J ends were trimmed by 0 bases and 6 bases, with 15 bases remaining between them. This CDR3 spans 15 amino acids. Written as DNA, the CDR3 is TGTGCCAGCAGCGTAGTAGTCAGGGGAGGGTCTGAAGCTTTCTTT. This encodes CASSVVVRGGSEAFF.

This sequence joins TRBV5-1 and TRBJ2-2, with D possibly TRBD2 on 6 matching bases. In germline, CDR1 is SGHRS, CDR2 YFSETQ. V gave up 1 base and J gave up 1 base, with 11 bases separating them. The CDR3 covers 16 residues. For the CDR3, the DNA is TGCGCCAGCAGCTTGCCCGGGACTTTGAACACCGGGGAGCTGTTTTTT. Its translation: CASSLPGTLNTGELFF.